This is a list of T cell receptor beta chains from one sample in a study of blood T cell repertoires in COVID-19. The data were produced by immunoSEQ multiplex PCR, yet TCRdb's version contains in-frame clones alone and is incomplete. The sample lists 50,000 to 75,000 clones, 80% to 90% occurring once. The specimen sequenced was peripheral blood. The source of these receptors is a man in his sixties with acute or convalescent COVID-19. Both conserved end residues are part of each CDR3. D genes are given only for firm matches. Rows give clone size only sometimes, using once, few, many, or a class for an expanded clone.

d_gene: .; abundance: .; j_gene: TRBJ1-1; v_gene: TRBV11-2; CDR3nt: TGTGCCAGCAGCTTAGATCGAGGCAGGGGTTTGCCTGAAGCTTTCTTT; CDR3aa: CASSLDRGRGLPEAFF
d_gene: .; abundance: once; j_gene: TRBJ1-3; v_gene: TRBV6-2/TRBV6-3; CDR3nt: TGTGCCAGCAGCGTGGCAGCTGGAAACACCATATATTTT; CDR3aa: CASSVAAGNTIYF
d_gene: .; abundance: .; j_gene: TRBJ1-2; v_gene: TRBV19; CDR3nt: TGTGCCAGTAGTATAGGAGGGGGTTTTGGCTATGGCTACACCTTC; CDR3aa: CASSIGGGFGYGYTF
d_gene: .; abundance: .; j_gene: TRBJ1-2; v_gene: TRBV4-3; CDR3nt: TGCGCCAGCAGCCAAGATGCGGGTGACTATGGCTACACCTTC; CDR3aa: CASSQDAGDYGYTF
d_gene: TRBD1; abundance: .; j_gene: TRBJ1-2; v_gene: TRBV19; CDR3nt: TGTGCCAGTAGTATGATTACAGGGGCTTATGGCTACACCTTC; CDR3aa: CASSMITGAYGYTF
d_gene: .; abundance: .; j_gene: TRBJ1-2; v_gene: TRBV9; CDR3nt: TGTGCCAGCAGCGTAGGTTCGGGAGACTATGGCTACACCTTC; CDR3aa: CASSVGSGDYGYTF
d_gene: .; abundance: .; j_gene: TRBJ2-2; v_gene: TRBV19; CDR3nt: TGTGCCAGTAGCCCCACGAGGACCGGGGAGCTGTTTTTT; CDR3aa: CASSPTRTGELFF
d_gene: .; abundance: .; j_gene: TRBJ2-1; v_gene: TRBV11-2; CDR3nt: TGTGCCAGCAGCGTTTATCCTGACTATACACAAGAATACAATGAGCAGTTCTTC; CDR3aa: CASSVYPDYTQEYNEQFF
d_gene: .; abundance: .; j_gene: TRBJ1-5; v_gene: TRBV27; CDR3nt: TGTGCCAGCAGGGGGGCAAATCAGCCCCAGCATTTT; CDR3aa: CASRGANQPQHF
d_gene: .; abundance: .; j_gene: TRBJ1-3; v_gene: TRBV27; CDR3nt: TGTGCCAGCAGTTTATCGTGGAGCTCTGGAAACACCATATATTTT; CDR3aa: CASSLSWSSGNTIYF
d_gene: TRBD1; abundance: .; j_gene: TRBJ1-5; v_gene: TRBV18; CDR3nt: TGTGCCAGCTCACCGGGACAGCATCAGCCCCAGCATTTT; CDR3aa: CASSPGQHQPQHF
d_gene: .; abundance: medium-sized; j_gene: TRBJ1-5; v_gene: TRBV7-9; CDR3nt: TGTGCCAGCAGCAAGGACAGTCAGCCCCAGCATTTT; CDR3aa: CASSKDSQPQHF
d_gene: TRBD2; abundance: .; j_gene: TRBJ2-3; v_gene: TRBV7-3; CDR3nt: TGTGCCAGCAGCTTAGGGCTAGCGGGGGGCTTCACAGATACGCAGTATTTT; CDR3aa: CASSLGLAGGFTDTQYF
d_gene: TRBD2; abundance: .; j_gene: TRBJ2-2; v_gene: TRBV5-1; CDR3nt: TGCGCCAGCAGCGGACGGGGGGAGAACACCGGGGAGCTGTTTTTT; CDR3aa: CASSGRGENTGELFF